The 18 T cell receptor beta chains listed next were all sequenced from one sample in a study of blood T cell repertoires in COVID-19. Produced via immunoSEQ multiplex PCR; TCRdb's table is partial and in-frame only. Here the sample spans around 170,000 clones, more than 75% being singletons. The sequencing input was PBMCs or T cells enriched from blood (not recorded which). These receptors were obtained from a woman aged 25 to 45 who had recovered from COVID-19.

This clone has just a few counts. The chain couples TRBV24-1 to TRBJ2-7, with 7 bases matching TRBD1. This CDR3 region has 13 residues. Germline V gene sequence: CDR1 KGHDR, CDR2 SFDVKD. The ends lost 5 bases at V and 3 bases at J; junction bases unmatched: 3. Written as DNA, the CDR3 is TGTGCCACCAGTGCCTACAGGGGCTACGAGCAGTACTTC. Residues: CATSAYRGYEQYF.

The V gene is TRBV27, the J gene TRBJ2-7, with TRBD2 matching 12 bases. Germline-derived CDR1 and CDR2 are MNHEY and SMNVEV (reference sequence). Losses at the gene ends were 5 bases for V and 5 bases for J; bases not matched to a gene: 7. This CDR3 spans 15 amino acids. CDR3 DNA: TGTGCCAGCAGTCCCGGACTAGCGGGAAACCACGAGCAGTACTTC. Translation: CASSPGLAGNHEQYF.

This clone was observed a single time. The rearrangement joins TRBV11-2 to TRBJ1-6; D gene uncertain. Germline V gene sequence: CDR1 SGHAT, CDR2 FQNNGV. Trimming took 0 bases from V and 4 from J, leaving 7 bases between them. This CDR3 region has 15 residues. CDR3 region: CASSLEGSYNSPLHF. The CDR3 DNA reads TGTGCCAGCAGCTTAGAAGGGAGTTATAATTCACCCCTCCACTTT.

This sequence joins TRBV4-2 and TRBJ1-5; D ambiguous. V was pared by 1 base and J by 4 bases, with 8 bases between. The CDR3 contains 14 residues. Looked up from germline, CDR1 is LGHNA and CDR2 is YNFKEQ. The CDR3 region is CASSQVPGNQPQHF. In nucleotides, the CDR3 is TGTGCCAGCAGCCAAGTTCCGGGGAATCAGCCCCAGCATTTT.

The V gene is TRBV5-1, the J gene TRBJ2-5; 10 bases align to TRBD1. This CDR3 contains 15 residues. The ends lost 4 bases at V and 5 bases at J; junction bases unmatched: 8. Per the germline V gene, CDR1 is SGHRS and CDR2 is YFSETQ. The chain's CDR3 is CASSPGTGDRETQYF. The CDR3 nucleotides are TGCGCCAGCAGCCCCGGGACAGGGGATAGGGAGACCCAGTACTTC.

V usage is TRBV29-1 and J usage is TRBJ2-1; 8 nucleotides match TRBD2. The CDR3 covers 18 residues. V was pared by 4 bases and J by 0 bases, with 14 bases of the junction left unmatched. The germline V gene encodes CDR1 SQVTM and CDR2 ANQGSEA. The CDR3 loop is CSVGGGLAGSSSYNEQFF. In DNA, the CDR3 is TGCAGCGTTGGCGGGGGGCTAGCGGGCTCAAGCTCCTACAATGAGCAGTTCTTC.

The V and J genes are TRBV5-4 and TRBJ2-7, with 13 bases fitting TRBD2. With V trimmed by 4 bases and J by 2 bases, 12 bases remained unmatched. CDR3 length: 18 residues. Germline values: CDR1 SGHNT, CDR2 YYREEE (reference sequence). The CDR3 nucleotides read TGTGCCAGCAGCCTCTATTCCGGGACTAGCGGGAAAGCCTACGAGCAGTACTTC. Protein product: CASSLYSGTSGKAYEQYF.

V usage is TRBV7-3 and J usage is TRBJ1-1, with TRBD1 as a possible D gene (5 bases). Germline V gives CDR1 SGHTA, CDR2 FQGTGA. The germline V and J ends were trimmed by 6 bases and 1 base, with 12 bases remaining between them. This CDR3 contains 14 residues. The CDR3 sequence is CASSAERGNTEAFF. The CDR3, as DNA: TGTGCCAGCAGTGCGGAAAGGGGGAACACTGAAGCTTTCTTT.

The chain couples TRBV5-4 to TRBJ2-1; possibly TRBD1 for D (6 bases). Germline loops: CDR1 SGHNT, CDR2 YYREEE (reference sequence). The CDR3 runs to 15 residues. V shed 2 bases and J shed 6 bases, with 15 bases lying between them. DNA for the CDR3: TGTGCCAGCAGCTTCCGGGACAAAGGACGCAATGAGCAGTTCTTC. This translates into CASSFRDKGRNEQFF.

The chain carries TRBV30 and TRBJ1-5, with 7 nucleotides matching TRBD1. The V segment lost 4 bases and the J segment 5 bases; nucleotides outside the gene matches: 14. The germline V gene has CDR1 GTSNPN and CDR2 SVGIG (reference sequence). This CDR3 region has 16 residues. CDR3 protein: CAWTPTEGANDQPQHF. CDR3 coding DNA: TGTGCCTGGACCCCGACGGAGGGGGCGAATGATCAGCCCCAGCATTTT.

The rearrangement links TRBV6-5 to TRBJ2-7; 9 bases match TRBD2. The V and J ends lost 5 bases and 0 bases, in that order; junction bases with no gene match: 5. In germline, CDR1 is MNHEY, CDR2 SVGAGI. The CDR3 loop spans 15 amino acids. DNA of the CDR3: TGTGCCAGCAGTCCGACTAGCGGAAGCTCCTACGAGCAGTACTTC. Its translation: CASSPTSGSSYEQYF.

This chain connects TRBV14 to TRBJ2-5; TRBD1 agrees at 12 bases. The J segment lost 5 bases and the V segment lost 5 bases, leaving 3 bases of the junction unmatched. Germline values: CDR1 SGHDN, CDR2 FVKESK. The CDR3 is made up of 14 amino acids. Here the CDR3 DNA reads TGTGCCAGCAGCACGGGACAGGGGGCCGAGACCCAGTACTTC. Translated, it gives CASSTGQGAETQYF.

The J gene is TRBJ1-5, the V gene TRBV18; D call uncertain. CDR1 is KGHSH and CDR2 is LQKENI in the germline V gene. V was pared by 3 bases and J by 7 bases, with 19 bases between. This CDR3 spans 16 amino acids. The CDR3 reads CASSPTTATAGQPQHF. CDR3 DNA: TGTGCCAGCTCACCTACCACAGCTACGGCAGGCCAGCCCCAGCATTTT.

CDR3 residues: CASSLYNEQFF. The CDR3 nucleotides are TGTGCCAGCAGCCTGTACAATGAGCAGTTCTTC. The J gene is TRBJ2-1, the V gene TRBV9; D not resolved. Germline CDR1 SGDLS, CDR2 YYNGEE. The CDR3 runs to 11 residues. V dropped 4 bases and J dropped 4 bases, with 3 bases sitting between them.

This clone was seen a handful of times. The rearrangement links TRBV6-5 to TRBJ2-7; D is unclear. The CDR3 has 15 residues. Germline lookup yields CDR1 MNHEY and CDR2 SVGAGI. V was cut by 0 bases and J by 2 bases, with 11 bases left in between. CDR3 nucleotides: TGTGCCAGCAGTTACTCTGGCAGGAAGACCTACGAGCAGTACTTC. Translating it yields CASSYSGRKTYEQYF.

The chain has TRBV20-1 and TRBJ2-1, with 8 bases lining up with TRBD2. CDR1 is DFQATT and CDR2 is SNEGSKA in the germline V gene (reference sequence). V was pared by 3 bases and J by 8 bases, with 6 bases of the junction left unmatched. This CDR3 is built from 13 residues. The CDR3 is CSASEREGYEQFF. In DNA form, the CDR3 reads TGCAGTGCTAGTGAACGGGAGGGTTATGAGCAGTTCTTC.

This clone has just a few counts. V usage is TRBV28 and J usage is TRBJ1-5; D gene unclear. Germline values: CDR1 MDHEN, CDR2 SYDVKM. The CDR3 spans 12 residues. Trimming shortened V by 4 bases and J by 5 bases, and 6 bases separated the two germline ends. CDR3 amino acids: CASSSNYQPQHF. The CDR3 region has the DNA TGTGCCAGCAGTTCAAATTATCAGCCCCAGCATTTT.

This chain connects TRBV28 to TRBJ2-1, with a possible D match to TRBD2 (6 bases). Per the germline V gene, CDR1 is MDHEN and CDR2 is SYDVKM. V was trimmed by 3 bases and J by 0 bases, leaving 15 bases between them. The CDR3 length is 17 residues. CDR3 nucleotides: TGTGCCAGCAGTTTTTGGCGTAGCGGCTACTCCTACAATGAGCAGTTCTTC. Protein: CASSFWRSGYSYNEQFF.